A single sample gave rise to the 6 T cell receptor beta chains below, sequenced in a study of radiotherapy plus CTLA-4 blockade in lung cancer. The method was immunoSEQ multiplex PCR; TCRdb's version includes in-frame clones alone and lacks a portion of them. The sample yields about 51,000 clones, 77% seen once. The source material was peripheral blood, sampled from a patient treated with radiotherapy plus ipilimumab. Receptors originate from a human donor with non-small cell lung cancer whose response to radiotherapy plus ipilimumab could not be evaluated.

The gene calls are TRBV14 and TRBJ1-1; D is unresolved. Trimming cost V 4 bases and J 2 bases, with 11 bases left between them. Germline CDR1 reads SGHDN; CDR2 reads FVKESK. This CDR3 region has 14 residues. The CDR3 DNA is TGTGCCAGCAGCCGCCTAAGAGGTAACACTGAAGCTTTCTTT. Translating it yields CASSRLRGNTEAFF.

The chain joins TRBV19 to TRBJ1-1, with TRBD1 as a possible D gene (6 bases). This CDR3 has 16 residues. Trimming pared 7 bases from V and 0 bases from J, leaving 18 bases between. Germline CDR1 and CDR2: LNHDA and SQIVND (reference sequence). CDR3 loop: CASNPRTVFMNTEAFF. DNA of the CDR3: TGTGCCAGTAACCCGAGGACAGTTTTCATGAACACTGAAGCTTTCTTT.

This clone was recorded once. This chain connects TRBV12-5 to TRBJ2-5; maybe TRBD2 (5 bases). Germline loops: CDR1 LGHNT, CDR2 FRNRAP. V was cut by 1 base and J by 5 bases, with 11 bases left in between. The length of the CDR3 is 14 residues. This CDR3 is CASGLGLPGETQYF. The CDR3 DNA reads as TGTGCTAGTGGTTTGGGCTTGCCGGGGGAGACCCAGTACTTC.

As DNA, the CDR3 is TGTGCCAGCAGCCCGGGGGCTAGCGGTTACGAGCAGTACTTC. This sequence encodes CASSPGASGYEQYF. The rearrangement joins TRBV5-4 to TRBJ2-7, with D tentatively TRBD2 (7 bases). The germline CDR1 and CDR2 sequences are SGHNT and YYREEE (reference sequence). V lost 4 bases, J lost 4 bases, and 15 bases lay in between. The CDR3 has 14 residues.

V gene TRBV6-1 combines with J gene TRBJ1-4; a weak D match, TRBD1 (5 bases). The ends were cut back, 0 bases at V and 3 bases at J, with 17 bases in the middle. Germline lookup yields CDR1 MNHNS and CDR2 SASEGT. The CDR3 contains 18 residues. The CDR3 region has the DNA TGTGCCAGCAGTGAAGCAAGGGCCCGGGCAGGGTCTAATGAAAAACTGTTTTTT. Translating it yields CASSEARARAGSNEKLFF.

The chain joins TRBV19 to TRBJ2-7, with TRBD1 matching 11 bases. The J segment lost 2 bases and the V segment lost 5 bases, leaving 2 bases of the junction unmatched. Germline V lookup: CDR1 LNHDA, CDR2 SQIVND (reference sequence). The CDR3 totals 14 residues. CDR3 sequence (DNA): TGTGCCAGTAGTTGGGGACAGGGGGCCTACGAGCAGTACTTC. Translating gives CASSWGQGAYEQYF.